These 18 T cell receptor beta chains originate from one sample sequenced in a study of cytomegalovirus exposure and HLA in healthy donors (TCRdb year 2017). Libraries came from the immunoSEQ multiplex PCR assay. For the multiplex PCR, a mixture combining 60 forward primers for TCR Vbeta segments and 13 reverse primers for TCR Jbeta segments was used. TCRdb limited this immuneACCESS table to in-frame rearrangements with V and J called. A share of clones is missing; checked studies link under half to unresolved V genes, and the rest is unexplained. Recorded for this sample are around 130,000 clones; 70% to 85% of them occurred a single time. Approximately 1.7% of the sample belongs to the ten largest clones. Sequencing used PBMCs. The receptors were sampled from a boy between 10 and 17 years old in good health and CMV-seronegative.

This clone was recorded only once. The chain joins TRBV9 to TRBJ1-5; 8 nucleotides line up with TRBD1. V trimming: 5 bases; J trimming: 4 bases; junction bases outside the gene matches: 5. The length of the CDR3 is 14 residues. Germline V gene lookup returns CDR1 SGDLS and CDR2 YYNGEE. CDR3 bases: TGTGCCAGCAGTCCTCAGGGGGCTAATCAGCCCCAGCATTTT. This sequence encodes CASSPQGANQPQHF. Combining the CDR3 with reference TRBV9 and TRBJ1-5 gives the whole variable domain DSGVTQTPKHLITATGQRVTLRCSPRSGDLSVYWYQQSLDQGLQFLIQYYNGEERAKGNILERFSAQQFPDLHSELNLSSLELGDSALYFCASSPQGANQPQHFGDGTRLSIL.

The CDR3 spells CASGLATNTEAFF. DNA of the CDR3: TGTGCTAGTGGTTTGGCTACTAACACTGAAGCTTTCTTT. The rearrangement links TRBV12-5 to TRBJ1-1; D remains unclear. Germline CDR1 reads LGHNT; CDR2 reads FRNRAP. The CDR3 loop spans 13 amino acids. The V and J ends lost 1 base and 2 bases respectively, with 5 bases between them.

V is TRBV5-1 and J is TRBJ2-3; the D is unclear. CDR1 and CDR2 from the germline V gene are SGHRS and YFSETQ. CDR3 length: 16 residues. V lost 2 bases and J lost 4, with 17 bases in between. CDR3 region: CASSFVTRPSADTQYF. Written as DNA, the CDR3 is TGCGCCAGCAGCTTCGTAACCCGCCCGAGCGCAGATACGCAGTATTTT.

The chain's CDR3 is CASSQDSGELFF. The DNA of the CDR3 is TGCGCCAGCAGCCAAGACTCCGGGGAGCTGTTTTTT. The rearrangement joins TRBV4-1 to TRBJ2-2; no reliable D call. V was trimmed by 0 bases and J by 6 bases, leaving 2 bases between them. The CDR3 runs to 12 residues. The germline gives CDR1 MGHRA, CDR2 YSYEKL.

The chain employs TRBV9 and TRBJ1-1, with a weak D call TRBD1 (5 bases). Per the germline V gene, CDR1 is SGDLS and CDR2 is YYNGEE. V lost 5 bases to trimming and J lost 1 base, with 15 bases between them. The CDR3 extends over 15 amino acids. CDR3 nucleotide sequence: TGTGCCAGCAGTTATGACAGTGCGCCGAACACTGAAGCTTTCTTT. Translation: CASSYDSAPNTEAFF. The full variable domain, completed using reference TRBV9 and TRBJ1-1, is DSGVTQTPKHLITATGQRVTLRCSPRSGDLSVYWYQQSLDQGLQFLIQYYNGEERAKGNILERFSAQQFPDLHSELNLSSLELGDSALYFCASSYDSAPNTEAFFGQGTRLTVV.

The chain couples TRBV7-9 to TRBJ1-3; TRBD1 matches 11 bases. From germline, CDR1 is SEHNR and CDR2 FQNEAQ (reference sequence). With 6 bases clipped from V and 0 bases from J, the junction kept 10 bases outside the gene matches. This CDR3 has 18 amino acids. CDR3 DNA sequence: TGTGCCAGCAGTAGGCCGGGGACAGGGGGTAGCTCTGGAAACACCATATATTTT. Translated, it gives CASSRPGTGGSSGNTIYF.

The genes are TRBV29-1 and TRBJ2-3; D is undetermined. There are 14 residues in the CDR3. Germline V gives CDR1 SQVTM, CDR2 ANQGSEA. V lost 7 bases, J lost 1 base, and 15 bases lay in between. CDR3 loop: CSAISTVRTDTQYF. The CDR3 DNA reads as TGCAGCGCAATATCTACTGTTCGCACAGATACGCAGTATTTT.

As regards this clone: This same CDR3 is encoded by further DNA sequences in the sample. V usage is TRBV7-2 and J usage is TRBJ2-7; 7 bases match TRBD1. Germline CDR1 reads SGHTA; CDR2 reads FQGNSA. V lost 1 base to trimming and J lost 2 bases; unmatched junction nucleotides: 2. The CDR3 has 14 residues. The CDR3 DNA is TGTGCCAGCAGCTTAGGAGGGACAGCCTACGAGCAGTACTTC. This sequence encodes CASSLGGTAYEQYF.

For the CDR3, the DNA is TGTGCCAGCAGCGGGGGACAACAAGAGACCCAGTACTTC. Protein: CASSGGQQETQYF. This chain uses TRBV9 with TRBJ2-5; D perhaps matches TRBD1 (6 bases). Germline loops: CDR1 SGDLS, CDR2 YYNGEE. V was pared by 3 bases and J by 2 bases, with 8 bases between. This CDR3 is 13 amino acids long.

CDR3 DNA sequence: TGTGCCAGCATCCCGCGGGCAGGGGATACCTACGAGCAGTACTTC. Amino acid sequence: CASIPRAGDTYEQYF. This rearrangement joins TRBV6-1 to TRBJ2-7, with D possibly TRBD1 on 6 matching bases. This CDR3 is 15 amino acids long. Per germline, CDR1 MNHNS and CDR2 SASEGT. The ends were cut back, 7 bases at V and 2 bases at J, with 18 bases in the middle.

The CDR3 loop reads CASSFWPAYEQYF. DNA of the CDR3: TGCGCCAGCAGCTTTTGGCCCGCCTACGAGCAGTACTTC. The chain carries TRBV5-1 and TRBJ2-7; D gene ambiguous. Trimming removed 2 bases from V and 2 bases from J, with 8 bases in between. Per germline, CDR1 SGHRS and CDR2 YFSETQ. The CDR3 spans 13 residues.

The chain employs TRBV19 and TRBJ2-2; 7 nucleotides agree with TRBD1. V was clipped by 5 bases and J by 6 bases; unmatched bases: 9. The CDR3 consists of 15 residues. Looked up from germline, CDR1 is LNHDA and CDR2 is SQIVND (reference sequence). CDR3: CASSATGSSPGELFF. The CDR3 DNA reads as TGTGCCAGTAGTGCGACAGGGTCTAGCCCCGGGGAGCTGTTTTTT.

This clone occurred once. The chain joins TRBV19 to TRBJ2-7, with 9 bases fitting TRBD2. The CDR3 is 14 residues long. The ends lost 6 bases at V and 7 bases at J; junction bases unmatched: 10. Germline V gene data show CDR1 as LNHDA and CDR2 as SQIVND (reference sequence). The CDR3: CASRAGTSPTEQYF. The CDR3 DNA is TGTGCCAGTAGAGCCGGGACTAGCCCCACGGAGCAGTACTTC.

The chain has TRBV10-1 and TRBJ1-4; TRBD1 agrees at 7 bases. The CDR3 runs to 17 residues. Germline CDR1 and CDR2: WNHNN and SYGVQD (reference sequence). Losses at the gene ends were 5 bases for V and 0 bases for J; bases not matched to a gene: 9. DNA for the CDR3: TGCGCCAGCAGTACCCGGGACAGACTGACAACTAATGAAAAACTGTTTTTT. Translating gives CASSTRDRLTTNEKLFF.

The V gene is TRBV9, the J gene TRBJ2-1; no clear D. The germline gives CDR1 SGDLS, CDR2 YYNGEE. Trimming took off 6 bases at V and 6 bases at J, with 16 bases between the two ends. CDR3 length: 14 residues. This chain's CDR3 is CASTRQAEANEQFF. CDR3 in DNA: TGTGCCAGCACCCGGCAAGCTGAGGCCAATGAGCAGTTCTTC.

This clone was recorded once. The sample contains more than one DNA sequence encoding this CDR3. This chain uses TRBV5-6 with TRBJ1-2; 9 nucleotides agree with TRBD1. The V gene's germline CDR1 is SGHDT and CDR2 YYEEEE. J lost 10 bases, V lost 5 bases, and 12 bases had no gene match. This CDR3 region has 14 residues. CDR3 nucleotides: TGTGCCAGCAGGACCCGGGACAGGGCACCGCTCTACACCTTC. Translated, it gives CASRTRDRAPLYTF.

CDR3 in amino acids: CASSRGDLTPYTPSGANVLTF. CDR3 DNA: TGTGCCAGCAGCCGGGGGGACTTGACACCCTACACCCCCTCTGGGGCCAACGTCCTGACTTTC. This rearrangement joins TRBV4-2 to TRBJ2-6, with a possible D match to TRBD2 (6 bases). This CDR3 has 21 residues. CDR1 and CDR2 (germline): LGHNA, YNFKEQ. Trimming stripped 4 bases from V and 0 bases from J, with 25 bases between.

This chain joins TRBV7-2 and TRBJ1-2; 9 positions match TRBD1. V lost 5 bases and J lost 8; bases outside the gene matches: 9. CDR3 length: 14 residues. CDR1 SGHTA and CDR2 FQGNSA come from the germline V gene. The CDR3 region is CASSGRDRATGYTF. Here the CDR3 DNA reads TGTGCCAGCAGCGGCCGGGACAGGGCTACGGGCTACACCTTC.